The rows below give T cell receptor beta chains drawn from one sample of a study of control samples from healthy donors and cancer patients. The data were produced by immunoSEQ multiplex PCR, yet TCRdb's version contains in-frame clones alone and is incomplete. The sample consists of 90,000 to 110,000 clones, 80% to 90% of them appearing once. Sample: blood. The receptor set was obtained from a woman aged 50 to 65 in good health. CDR3s include the opening cysteine and the closing phenylalanine or tryptophan. A D gene is named only where the DNA matches it firmly. Clone size is shown for a subset of rows, as once, few, many or a class of expanded clone.

J gene: TRBJ1-4
D gene: .
V gene: TRBV21-1
clone size: .
CDR3 DNA: TGTGCCAGCAGCAAAACTAATGAAAAACTGTTTTTT
CDR3 protein: CASSKTNEKLFF

J gene: TRBJ1-1
D gene: .
V gene: TRBV5-1
clone size: .
CDR3 DNA: TGCGCCAGCAGCACAGGGACCATGAACACTGAAGCTTTCTTT
CDR3 protein: CASSTGTMNTEAFF

J gene: TRBJ2-7
D gene: .
V gene: TRBV30
clone size: .
CDR3 DNA: TGTGCCTGGAGTCTGGCGGGTCTGGACGAGCAGTACTTC
CDR3 protein: CAWSLAGLDEQYF

J gene: TRBJ1-4
D gene: .
V gene: TRBV5-5
clone size: .
CDR3 DNA: TGTGCCAGCAGCTTGGCAGCGACGTCGGGTGAAAAACTGTTTTTT
CDR3 protein: CASSLAATSGEKLFF

J gene: TRBJ1-3
D gene: .
V gene: TRBV2
clone size: .
CDR3 DNA: TGTGCCAGCAGTGGCGGCATTAAGAGCTCTGGAAACACCATATATTTT
CDR3 protein: CASSGGIKSSGNTIYF

J gene: TRBJ1-3
D gene: .
V gene: TRBV21-1
clone size: .
CDR3 DNA: TGTGCCAGCAGCCGGCTCGGAAACACCATATATTTT
CDR3 protein: CASSRLGNTIYF

J gene: TRBJ1-5
D gene: .
V gene: TRBV6-2/TRBV6-3
clone size: .
CDR3 DNA: TGTGCCAGCAGTTATTTAGGACTGAGCAATCAGCCCCAGCATTTT
CDR3 protein: CASSYLGLSNQPQHF

J gene: TRBJ2-7
D gene: TRBD1
V gene: TRBV9
clone size: .
CDR3 DNA: TGTGCCAGCAGCCGAGGGGGCCTGATCTACGAGCAGTACTTC
CDR3 protein: CASSRGGLIYEQYF

J gene: TRBJ2-7
D gene: .
V gene: TRBV2
clone size: .
CDR3 DNA: TGTGCCACGTCCCGGGACACCGTCGACTACGAGCAGTACTTC
CDR3 protein: CATSRDTVDYEQYF

J gene: TRBJ1-1
D gene: .
V gene: TRBV2
clone size: .
CDR3 DNA: TGTGCCAGCAGGACAGCTGAAGCTTTCTTT
CDR3 protein: CASRTAEAFF

J gene: TRBJ1-5
D gene: .
V gene: TRBV14
clone size: .
CDR3 DNA: TGTGCCAGCAGCCAAGACTACAATCAGCCCCAGCATTTT
CDR3 protein: CASSQDYNQPQHF

J gene: TRBJ2-7
D gene: .
V gene: TRBV6-5
clone size: .
CDR3 DNA: TGTGCCAGCAGTTACTCGAACGGGCCCGAGCAGTACTTC
CDR3 protein: CASSYSNGPEQYF

J gene: TRBJ2-3
D gene: TRBD1
V gene: TRBV9
clone size: .
CDR3 DNA: TGTGCCAGCAGCGTAGGCTTAGGGGGCGCGGCAGATACGCAGTATTTT
CDR3 protein: CASSVGLGGAADTQYF

J gene: TRBJ1-1
D gene: .
V gene: TRBV6-2/TRBV6-3
clone size: few
CDR3 DNA: TGTGCCAGCAGTTACCGGACAGTCCCGCAGAACACTGAAGCTTTCTTT
CDR3 protein: CASSYRTVPQNTEAFF

J gene: TRBJ1-3
D gene: .
V gene: TRBV6-5
clone size: .
CDR3 DNA: TGTGCCAGCAGTTACTCGCTGGGGAGCTCTGGAAACACCATATATTTT
CDR3 protein: CASSYSLGSSGNTIYF

J gene: TRBJ2-6
D gene: .
V gene: TRBV14
clone size: .
CDR3 DNA: TGTGCCAGCAGCCAACGTGCGGGCGCCGGGGCCAACGTCCTGACTTTC
CDR3 protein: CASSQRAGAGANVLTF

J gene: TRBJ1-1
D gene: TRBD1
V gene: TRBV11-3
clone size: .
CDR3 DNA: TGTGCCAGCAGATCTCCGGGACAGTGGAACACTGAAGCTTTCTTT
CDR3 protein: CASRSPGQWNTEAFF

J gene: TRBJ2-1
D gene: TRBD1
V gene: TRBV5-4
clone size: few
CDR3 DNA: TGTGCCAGCAGAAGGGGGCAAGACAATGAGCAGTTCTTC
CDR3 protein: CASRRGQDNEQFF

J gene: TRBJ1-2
D gene: TRBD1
V gene: TRBV5-1
clone size: .
CDR3 DNA: TGCGCCAGCAGCTTAGCCGGGACAGGGGGCGCGGGCTACACCTTC
CDR3 protein: CASSLAGTGGAGYTF

J gene: TRBJ1-2
D gene: .
V gene: TRBV12-3/TRBV12-4
clone size: few
CDR3 DNA: TGTGCCAGCAGTCCCGGCGGTGGTGGCTACACCTTC
CDR3 protein: CASSPGGGGYTF

J gene: TRBJ1-1
D gene: TRBD1
V gene: TRBV10-3
clone size: once
CDR3 DNA: TGTGCCATCAGTTCGGACAGGGCGTCTTGGGCTTTCTTT
CDR3 protein: CAISSDRASWAFF

J gene: TRBJ2-2
D gene: TRBD1
V gene: TRBV7-3
clone size: .
CDR3 DNA: TGTGCCAGCAGCCACCCCGGGACAGAGAACACCGGGGAGCTGTTTTTT
CDR3 protein: CASSHPGTENTGELFF

J gene: TRBJ1-6
D gene: .
V gene: TRBV7-2
clone size: .
CDR3 DNA: TGTGCCAGCAGCTTTGGGGGGGGATCCTATAATTCACCCCTCCACTTT
CDR3 protein: CASSFGGGSYNSPLHF

J gene: TRBJ2-3
D gene: TRBD1
V gene: TRBV2
clone size: .
CDR3 DNA: TGTGCCAGCAGTCAAAGGTTGACAGGGAACCTCGGAACAGATACGCAGTATTTT
CDR3 protein: CASSQRLTGNLGTDTQYF

J gene: TRBJ2-3
D gene: TRBD1
V gene: TRBV30
clone size: .
CDR3 DNA: TGTGCCTGGATTCGGTTAGGGACAGGGAGAACAGATACGCAGTATTTT
CDR3 protein: CAWIRLGTGRTDTQYF

J gene: TRBJ1-5
D gene: .
V gene: TRBV29-1
clone size: once
CDR3 DNA: TGCAGCGTTTGGAATCGGAGCAATCAGCCCCAGCATTTT
CDR3 protein: CSVWNRSNQPQHF

J gene: TRBJ2-5
D gene: TRBD2
V gene: TRBV27
clone size: .
CDR3 DNA: TGTGCCACCACTAGCGGGAGCGGGGGAGAGACCCAGTACTTC
CDR3 protein: CATTSGSGGETQYF

J gene: TRBJ2-2
D gene: .
V gene: TRBV24-1
clone size: .
CDR3 DNA: TGTGCCACCAGTAGCAGGATCAACACCGGGGAGCTGTTTTTT
CDR3 protein: CATSSRINTGELFF

J gene: TRBJ2-7
D gene: .
V gene: TRBV27
clone size: .
CDR3 DNA: TGTGCCAGCAGTCCATACAGAGGGGCCAGGTACGAGCAGTACTTC
CDR3 protein: CASSPYRGARYEQYF

J gene: TRBJ1-1
D gene: .
V gene: TRBV7-3
clone size: .
CDR3 DNA: TGTGCCAGCAGCCAAGGATTTTCGGGGAACACTGAAGCTTTCTTT
CDR3 protein: CASSQGFSGNTEAFF

J gene: TRBJ1-6
D gene: .
V gene: TRBV7-2
clone size: once
CDR3 DNA: TGTGCCAGCAGCTCCCGACGGAATTCACCCCTCCACTTT
CDR3 protein: CASSSRRNSPLHF

J gene: TRBJ1-1
D gene: .
V gene: TRBV7-3
clone size: .
CDR3 DNA: TGTGCCAGCAGCTTAGATCACCCGGGAGTGAACACTGAAGCTTTCTTT
CDR3 protein: CASSLDHPGVNTEAFF

J gene: TRBJ1-2
D gene: .
V gene: TRBV6-2/TRBV6-3
clone size: .
CDR3 DNA: TGTGCCAGCAGTTACTCCCCGACGGGGGCTAGTAGGGGCTACACCTTC
CDR3 protein: CASSYSPTGASRGYTF

J gene: TRBJ1-2
D gene: .
V gene: TRBV18
clone size: .
CDR3 DNA: TGTGCCAGCTCCGAACGGGGGGCCTATGGCTACACCTTC
CDR3 protein: CASSERGAYGYTF

J gene: TRBJ1-4
D gene: .
V gene: TRBV28
clone size: .
CDR3 DNA: TGTGCCAGCAGTCCCCCGGAGGGCTTTAATGAAAAACTGTTTTTT
CDR3 protein: CASSPPEGFNEKLFF

J gene: TRBJ2-1
D gene: TRBD1
V gene: TRBV5-4
clone size: .
CDR3 DNA: TGTGCCAGCAGCTTCGGGGGGTTGACAGGGGGACTGTTCTTC
CDR3 protein: CASSFGGLTGGLFF

J gene: TRBJ1-2
D gene: .
V gene: TRBV5-5
clone size: few
CDR3 DNA: TGTGCCAGCAGCTTGGACAGGGTTTTAGGCTACACCTTC
CDR3 protein: CASSLDRVLGYTF

J gene: TRBJ2-1
D gene: .
V gene: TRBV5-4
clone size: .
CDR3 DNA: TGTGCCAGCAGCTTGGTCCACAACAATGAGCAGTTCTTC
CDR3 protein: CASSLVHNNEQFF

J gene: TRBJ1-6
D gene: .
V gene: TRBV6-1
clone size: few
CDR3 DNA: TGTGCCAGCAGTGAACACCCAGGGGACGGGAATTCACCCCTCCACTTT
CDR3 protein: CASSEHPGDGNSPLHF

J gene: TRBJ2-3
D gene: TRBD2
V gene: TRBV7-2
clone size: .
CDR3 DNA: TGTGCCAGCAGCAAGGGACTAGCGATGGCAGATACGCAGTATTTT
CDR3 protein: CASSKGLAMADTQYF

J gene: TRBJ1-1
D gene: .
V gene: TRBV27
clone size: .
CDR3 DNA: TGTGCCAGCAGTTTGGGTGGGTGGACTGAAGCTTTCTTT
CDR3 protein: CASSLGGWTEAFF

J gene: TRBJ1-4
D gene: .
V gene: TRBV4-3
clone size: .
CDR3 DNA: TGCGCCAGCAGCCAAGATAGGAGGCAGAGGAATGAAAAACTGTTTTTT
CDR3 protein: CASSQDRRQRNEKLFF

J gene: TRBJ2-1
D gene: .
V gene: TRBV19
clone size: .
CDR3 DNA: TGTGCCAGTCAGAGCTCCTACAATGAGCAGTTCTTC
CDR3 protein: CASQSSYNEQFF

J gene: TRBJ2-7
D gene: TRBD1
V gene: TRBV5-6
clone size: few
CDR3 DNA: TGTGCCAGCAGCTTGAACAGGGGGCGGTTAGGTACGCAGTACTTC
CDR3 protein: CASSLNRGRLGTQYF

J gene: TRBJ2-7
D gene: TRBD1
V gene: TRBV7-9
clone size: .
CDR3 DNA: TGTGCCAGCAGCCCCGACAGGGACGAGCAGTACTTC
CDR3 protein: CASSPDRDEQYF

J gene: TRBJ1-3
D gene: .
V gene: TRBV4-1
clone size: .
CDR3 DNA: TGCGCCAGCAGCCAAGTCCTTGGCGGGGCAGCTGGAAACACCATATATTTT
CDR3 protein: CASSQVLGGAAGNTIYF

J gene: TRBJ1-1
D gene: .
V gene: TRBV18
clone size: .
CDR3 DNA: TGTGCCAGCTCACCTCGACAGGTTAACACTGAAGCTTTCTTT
CDR3 protein: CASSPRQVNTEAFF

J gene: TRBJ2-2
D gene: .
V gene: TRBV4-3
clone size: .
CDR3 DNA: TGCGCCAGCAGCCAAGACGGCTTTTCCGTCACCGGGGAGCTGTTTTTT
CDR3 protein: CASSQDGFSVTGELFF

J gene: TRBJ2-5
D gene: TRBD2
V gene: TRBV19
clone size: .
CDR3 DNA: TGTGCCAGTAGTATTGGTGACGGAGCGGGAACCCAGTACTTC
CDR3 protein: CASSIGDGAGTQYF

J gene: TRBJ1-1
D gene: .
V gene: TRBV7-8
clone size: .
CDR3 DNA: TGTGCCAGCAGCACTTCAGTGAACACTGAAGCTTTCTTT
CDR3 protein: CASSTSVNTEAFF